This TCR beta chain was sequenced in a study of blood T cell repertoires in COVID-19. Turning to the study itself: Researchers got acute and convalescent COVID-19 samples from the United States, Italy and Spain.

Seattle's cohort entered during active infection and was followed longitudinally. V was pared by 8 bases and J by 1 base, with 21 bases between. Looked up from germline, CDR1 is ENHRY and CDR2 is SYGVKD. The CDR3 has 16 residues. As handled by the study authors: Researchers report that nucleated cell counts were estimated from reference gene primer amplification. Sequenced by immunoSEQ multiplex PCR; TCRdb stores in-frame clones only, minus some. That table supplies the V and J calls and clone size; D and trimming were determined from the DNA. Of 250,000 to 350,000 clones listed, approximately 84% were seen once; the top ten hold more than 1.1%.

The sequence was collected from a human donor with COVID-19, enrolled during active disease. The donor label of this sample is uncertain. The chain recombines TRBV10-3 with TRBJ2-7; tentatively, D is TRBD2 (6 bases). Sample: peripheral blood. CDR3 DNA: TGTGCCATCGGTGGCGGGAAAGTGGGAGGTTCCTACGAGCAGTACTTC. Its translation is CAIGGGKVGGSYEQYF.